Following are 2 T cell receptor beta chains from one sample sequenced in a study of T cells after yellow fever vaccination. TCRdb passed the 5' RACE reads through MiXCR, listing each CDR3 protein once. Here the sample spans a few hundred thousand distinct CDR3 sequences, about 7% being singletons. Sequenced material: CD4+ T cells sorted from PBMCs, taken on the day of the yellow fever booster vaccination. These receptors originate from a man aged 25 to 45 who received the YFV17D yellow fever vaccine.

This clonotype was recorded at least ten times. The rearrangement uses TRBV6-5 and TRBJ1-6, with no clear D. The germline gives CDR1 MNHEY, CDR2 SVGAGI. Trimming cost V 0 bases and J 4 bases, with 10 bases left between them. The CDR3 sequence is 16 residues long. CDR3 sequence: CASSYSIRIYNSPLHF. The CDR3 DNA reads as TGTGCCAGCAGTTACTCGATCCGAATTTATAATTCACCCCTCCACTTT.

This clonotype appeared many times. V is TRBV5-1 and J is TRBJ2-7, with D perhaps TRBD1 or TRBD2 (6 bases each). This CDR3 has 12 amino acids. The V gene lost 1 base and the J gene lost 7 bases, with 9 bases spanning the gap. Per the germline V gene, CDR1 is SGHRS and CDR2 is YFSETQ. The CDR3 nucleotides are TGCGCCAGCAGCTTGAGGGGGGAAGAGCAGTACTTC. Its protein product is CASSLRGEEQYF.